One sample yielded the 11 T cell receptor beta chains listed below, sequenced in a study of tumor-infiltrating lymphocytes in primary liver carcinoma. TCR beta cDNA was reverse-transcribed from about 500 ng of total RNA. The reaction used a constant-region primer and ProtoScript II reverse transcriptase. It was through three nested multiplex PCR rounds of slightly modified ARM-PCR that TCR beta libraries arose. In the first two PCR rounds, TRBV1-TRBV30 forward primers were paired with a C-beta reverse primer, and each round lasted around 10 cycles. A single record per CDR3 protein comes from TCRdb applying MiXCR to the multiplex PCR reads. This table holds hundreds of thousands of distinct CDR3 sequences, about 60% found once. Out of unsorted whole blood came the blood RNA, and germline DNA was extracted as well. Material for sequencing was peripheral blood. The receptors come from a man aged 40-49 years with primary liver carcinoma and hepatitis B virus infection.

This clonotype was observed at least ten times. The rearrangement links TRBV5-5 to TRBJ1-1; no firm D call. CDR3 length: 15 residues. The germline gives CDR1 SGHKS, CDR2 YYEKEE (reference sequence). V was clipped by 2 bases and J by 1 base, with 12 bases between them. The CDR3 DNA sequence: TGTGCCAGCAGCTTTGCAGCCGGCCCGAACACTGAAGCTTTCTTT. As protein: CASSFAAGPNTEAFF.

Written as DNA, the CDR3 is TGCGCCAGCAGCAGTTCAACAGGTTTTTCTGGAAACACCATATATTTT. Encoded protein: CASSSSTGFSGNTIYF. The rearrangement uses TRBV5-1 and TRBJ1-3, with D possibly TRBD1 on 5 matching bases. CDR1 and CDR2 from the germline V gene are SGHRS and YFSETQ. This CDR3 has 16 amino acids. V shed 4 bases and J shed 1 base, with 15 bases lying between them.

This clonotype was observed at least ten times. The chain combines TRBV4-2 with TRBJ2-3, with D perhaps matching TRBD2 (5 bases). Germline CDR1 LGHNA, CDR2 YNFKEQ. Trimming removed 3 bases from V and 0 bases from J, with 13 bases in between. This CDR3 is 16 amino acids long. CDR3 DNA: TGTGCCAGCAGCCATAACCCAGCGGATAGCACAGATACGCAGTATTTT. Translating gives CASSHNPADSTDTQYF.

J is TRBJ2-1 and V is TRBV5-4, with TRBD2 matching 10 bases. Germline values: CDR1 SGHNT, CDR2 YYREEE (reference sequence). The CDR3 consists of 16 residues. With V trimmed by 0 bases and J by 9 bases, 9 bases remained unmatched. CDR3 coding DNA: TGTGCCAGCAGCTTGGGGCCTAGCGGGAGATTAGCTGAGCAGTTCTTC. Its translation: CASSLGPSGRLAEQFF.

This clonotype came up once. This may arise from a read error, as a much more abundant clone is one base away. This sequence joins TRBV5-4 and TRBJ2-4; TRBD1 matches 7 bases. The length of the CDR3 is 12 residues. CDR1 and CDR2 from the germline V gene are SGHNT and YYREEE (reference sequence). CDR3 sequence: CAISLSGGIQYF. The CDR3 DNA is TGTGCCATCAGCTTGTCAGGGGGCATTCAGTACTTC.

The table lists this clonotype with a count of one. This rearrangement joins TRBV11-1 to TRBJ2-1; TRBD1 matches at 7 bases. The CDR3 totals 17 residues. From germline, CDR1 is SGHAT and CDR2 FQDESV (reference sequence). V gave up 3 bases and J gave up 8 bases; unmatched junction bases: 16. The DNA for the CDR3 is TGTGCCAGCAGCTTCCCCCCAGAAGGGGGCCACTCGGATGAGCAGTTCTTC. It is translated as CASSFPPEGGHSDEQFF.

Worth noting for this clonotype: This CDR3 fails to terminate in the conserved phenylalanine or tryptophan, so it likely reflects a read error. The V and J genes are TRBV29-1 and TRBJ2-7; 9 bases agree with TRBD1. The CDR3 has 17 amino acids. Germline CDR1 is SQVTM and CDR2 is ANQGSEA. This CDR3 reads CSVFLLIRTGALYGQYL. For the CDR3, the DNA is TGCAGCGTTTTCTTGTTGATTAGGACAGGGGCCCTCTACGGGCAGTACTTA.

This clonotype was seen many times. The chain combines TRBV4-2 with TRBJ2-7; D gene unclear. V lost 1 base to trimming and J lost 3 bases, with 7 bases between them. Germline V gives CDR1 LGHNA, CDR2 YNFKEQ. This CDR3 spans 13 amino acids. CDR3 in amino acids: CASSQGANYEQYF. The CDR3 DNA is TGTGCCAGCAGCCAAGGTGCCAACTACGAGCAGTACTTC.

This chain joins TRBV5-1 and TRBJ2-1; D not resolved. The CDR3 extends over 15 amino acids. Germline CDR1 and CDR2: SGHRS and YFSETQ. V was cut by 0 bases and J by 3 bases, with 10 bases left in between. CDR3 DNA sequence: TGCGCCAGCAGCTTGGGACCGATAAACTACAATGAGCAGTTCTTC. It encodes CASSLGPINYNEQFF.

In regard to this clonotype: A junction boundary mismatches the germline segment, possibly from a read error. This chain links TRBV19 with TRBJ1-5, with 9 bases fitting TRBD1. The DNA end favors TRBJ2-3, so the J call may be wrong. CDR1 is LNHDA and CDR2 is SQIVND in the germline V gene (reference sequence). The CDR3 extends over 20 amino acids. The DNA of the CDR3 is TGTACCAGTAGTATATTCTCCGGGACAGGGCGGCTTATGGGCAATCAGCCCCAGTATTTT. Its protein product is CTSSIFSGTGRLMGNQPQYF.

Details on this clonotype: Given a much more abundant clone one base away, this may be a read error. The chain employs TRBV4-2 and TRBJ2-1; D may be TRBD1 (5 bases). The CDR3 runs 14 residues. Germline CDR1 and CDR2: LGHNA and YNFKEQ. The CDR3 DNA reads TGTGCCATCAGCCAAGATAGGGGTAGGGATGAGCAGTTCTTC. It codes for CAISQDRGRDEQFF.